The entry below describes one T cell receptor beta chain. Its cognate antigen is unknown. CD45RO negativity and positive selection for CCR7 defined naive CD8 cells, a population that excluded terminally differentiated effector memory CD45RA+ cells. Adult Caucasians living in Nashville, Tennessee made up all of the donors. This sample was taken from a study of shared clonotypes between healthy human individuals. Regarding the study as a whole: Unshared clonotypes carried lower generation probabilities than those common to all four donors.

The CDR3 covers 15 residues. Trimming left V 5 bases short and J 0 bases short, with 14 bases between. The germline V gene encodes CDR1 MDHEN and CDR2 SYDVKM. Clones were sequenced by immunoSEQ multiplex PCR, and TCRdb holds only the in-frame ones, with some missing. The data show 550,000 to 600,000 clones, with 95% to 98% seen just once and 0.3% held by the top ten. The sequence was obtained from a man aged 30-40 years in good health. The chain recombines TRBV28 with TRBJ2-7, with D unresolved. What was sequenced was naive CD8+ T cells sorted from blood. CDR3 in amino acids: CASSPPPLTSYEQYF. The CDR3 DNA reads as TGTGCCAGCAGTCCTCCACCACTAACCTCCTACGAGCAGTACTTC.